Sample share makes the clone carrying this T cell receptor (beta chain) medium-sized (0.01 to 0.1%). The record originates from a study of early T cells in non-severe SARS-CoV-2 infection. MiXCR was run by TCRdb on the 5' RACE reads, yielding one entry per CDR3 protein. The sample has tens of thousands of distinct CDR3 sequences; around 5% are singletons. With 0 bases removed from V and 1 base from J, the gap between germline ends came to 7 bases. This CDR3 spans 15 amino acids. CDR1 is SGHDT and CDR2 is YYEEEE in the germline V gene. The chain is built from TRBV5-6 and TRBJ2-2; tentatively, D is TRBD1 (6 bases). The specimen was whole blood. The TCR originated in an adult who was a healthcare worker with PCR-confirmed SARS-CoV-2 infection or an uninfected control (not recorded which). The CDR3 reads CASSLADRNTGELFF. CDR3 sequence (DNA): TGTGCCAGCAGCTTGGCGGACAGGAACACCGGGGAGCTGTTTTTT.